This T cell receptor beta chain was captured in a study of Graves' ophthalmopathy and Graves' hyperthyroidism. This clonotype was recorded at least ten times. The CDR3 spans 13 residues. Germline CDR1 reads DFQATT; CDR2 reads SNEGSKA (reference sequence). V shed 7 bases and J shed 5 bases, with 17 bases lying between them. RNA transcripts provided the template for amplifying TCR beta CDR3 regions. RT-PCR was first run with HTBI primers, then multiplex PCR in a second round. TCRdb re-called the multiplex PCR reads through MiXCR, storing one row per CDR3 protein. Of 740,000 or so distinct CDR3 sequences listed, roughly two fifths are singletons.

The clonotype originates from an adult man with Graves' ophthalmopathy. The chain joins TRBV20-1 to TRBJ2-5, with D uncertain. The sequencing input was peripheral blood. CDR3 in amino acids: CSVLYPRAETQYF. The CDR3 nucleotides are TGCAGTGTACTATACCCTCGCGCTGAGACCCAGTACTTC.